The present entry profiles one T cell receptor (beta chain) with its context. What it binds is not known. In the same sample, other DNA sequences code for this CDR3. The sample is drawn from a study of shared clonotypes between healthy human individuals. Overall study: Serving as donors were two women and three men, whose ages spanned 18 to 49. Three CD4 naive, three CD4 memory, two CD8 naive and one CD8 memory plate were used per donor.

Sequenced by immunoSEQ multiplex PCR; TCRdb stores in-frame clones only, minus some. The data show some 240,000 clones, approximately 65% seen once. General study findings and limits: Around 4.7% of naive CD4 clonotypes were shared across a few donors.

The CDR3 spans 15 residues. From germline, CDR1 is SGHNT and CDR2 YYREEE (reference sequence). The V gene lost 0 bases and the J gene lost 2 bases, with 8 bases spanning the gap. The chain recombines TRBV5-4 with TRBJ2-2, with D tentatively TRBD2 (5 bases). The TCR sequence derives from a man aged 25 to 45 in good health. Sequenced: memory CD4+ T cells sorted from blood. Subset: CD45RA-negative fraction. The chain's CDR3 is CASSLGLSNTGELFF. CDR3 sequence (DNA): TGTGCCAGCAGCTTGGGACTATCTAACACCGGGGAGCTGTTTTTT.